This section outlines one T cell receptor beta chain sequence together with its context. The antigen it recognizes is unknown. No clone much larger than this one lies a single base away; base qualities are absent. CDR1 and CDR2 were assigned from the germline V gene (reference sequence) as GTSNPN and SVGIG. V loses 2 bases, J loses 9 bases, and the germline ends lie 14 bases apart. The CDR3 measures 13 amino acids from cysteine to phenylalanine. The kept DNA is CDR3 alone, 39 bases in frame from the first base. TCRbeta CDR3 regions were sequenced with the immunoSEQ Assay. After extraction, genomic DNA underwent amplification by bias-controlled multiplex PCR, followed by high-throughput sequencing. Per the original workflow: To quantify the absolute abundance of every unique TCRbeta CDR3 region, sequences were collapsed and filtered. T cell fraction was estimated by normalizing TCRbeta template counts to usable DNA, with usable DNA measured through amplification of reference genes found in all nucleated cells. Repertoire TCRs were annotated as SARS-CoV-2-specific by exact matching of V gene, CDR3 amino acid sequence and J gene to a known reactive TCR set. MIRA supplied the reference SARS-CoV-2 TCR set, which was filtered for enrichment in COVID-19-positive ImmuneCODE repertoires so that public or cross-reactive TCRs were removed. Drawing on the MIRA antigens, annotated TCRs were analysed further at the level of specific ORF or position within ORF. Breadth was defined as annotated unique rearrangements over total unique productive rearrangements; depth was the summed frequency of those rearrangements. Two-sided Wilcoxon rank-sum tests were used to compare TCR breadth between groups. Imported from immuneACCESS, the table was reduced by TCRdb to in-frame sequences with V and J called. These copies leave out some clones; in studies compared against another copy, an unresolved V gene accounts for under half, and the cause of the remainder is not known. For V, J and clone size, that table is used; D and trimming come from the DNA. The sample table lists hundreds of thousands of clones, 80% to 90% of them with a count of one. The biggest ten clones account for 3.4% of the sample.

The treatment or condition label corresponds to: some 19 received Ad26.COV2.S at low or high dose, single or two shots; 5 received placebo; per-sample allocation not given. For vaccine and placebo recipients, repertoires were sequenced using samples collected on day 63 after the first injection. In Cohort 1b, 25 or so adults aged 18-55 years were enrolled at a single site in Boston, USA, between 29 July and 7 August 2020. Ad26.COV2.S was a replication-incompetent adenovirus type 26 vector expressing a prefusion-stabilized SARS-CoV-2 spike protein from the original Wuhan strain. This entry belongs to a study of Ad26.COV2.S vaccination and SARS-CoV-2 variants (dated by TCRdb to about 2021). Background for the entire study: Donors in the vaccine arm were drawn from COV1001, a phase I-IIa trial of Ad26.COV2.S in healthy adults that was multicentre, randomized, double-blind and placebo-controlled. Ad26.COV2.S was given intramuscularly at 5x10^10 or 1x10^11 viral particles, as a single shot or as two shots 56 days apart. TCRbeta repertoire sequencing was used to assess the specificity and breadth of SARS-CoV-2-reactive T cell receptors after Ad26.COV2.S vaccination. The TCR-sequenced set comprised approximately 32 samples: about 19 Ad26.COV2.S vaccine recipients, 5 placebo recipients and 8 SARS-CoV-2 convalescent individuals. Participants in the trial were split at random into five groups of five each, receiving low-dose or high-dose Ad26.COV2.S once or twice, or else placebo on both occasions. Blinding of investigators to trial group allocation was maintained during experiments and outcome assessment.

Here is what the overall study found, with its caveats: The study was not powered to compare responses between vaccine doses or regimens. After vaccination, spike-specific CD8+ and CD4+ T cell responses were reported to show substantial breadth. Compared with placebo recipients, Ad26.COV2.S recipients showed higher spike-specific TCR breadth (P = 0.0014). The authors noted that total T cell responses may have been underestimated by the TCR breadth and depth analyses. Vaccine and placebo recipients had comparable non-spike TCR breadth, which fits with the vaccine containing only spike.

The sequence was obtained from a person aged 18-60 years who received the Ad26.COV2.S COVID-19 vaccine or a placebo. The chain was built from TRBV30 and TRBJ1-5; 6 matching bases give a weak D call of TRBD1. The source was peripheral blood, collected in a trial of Ad26.COV2.S vaccine versus placebo. The nucleotide sequence reads as follows: TGTGCCTGGAGTCCACCCCAGGGGCGGCCCCAGCATTTT. This codes for CAWSPPQGRPQHF. Full variable domain (CDR3 extended with the reference TRBV30 and TRBJ1-5 proteins): SQTIHQWPATLVQPVGSPLSLECTVEGTSNPNLYWYRQAAGRGLQLLFYSVGIGQISSEVPQNLSASRPQDRQFILSSKKLLLSDSGFYLCAWSPPQGRPQHFGDGTRLSIL.